The rows below give T cell receptor beta chains drawn from one sample of a study of T cell responses to AZD1222 COVID-19 vaccine. TCRdb keeps only in-frame clones here, not all; method: immunoSEQ multiplex PCR. The table shows 80,000 to 100,000 clones, with over 85% occurring only once. The sequencing here drew on peripheral blood, taken on day 0 of AZD1222 vaccination. The source is an adult in good health. Each CDR3 is given with its conserved first and last residue. D genes are given only for firm matches. Not every row has a clone size; where given, it reads once, few, many or a size class.

CDR3aa,CDR3nt,j_gene,abundance,d_gene,v_gene,len
CASSTPDRVNEQFF,TGTGCCAGCAGCACACCCGACAGGGTTAATGAGCAGTTCTTC,TRBJ2-1,-,-,TRBV21-1,14
CASSQDLGIAGNTIYF,TGTGCCAGCAGCCAAGATTTGGGGATAGCTGGAAACACCATATATTTT,TRBJ1-3,-,-,TRBV4-2,16
CASSSMGGGLEETQYF,TGTGCCAGCAGCTCTATGGGCGGGGGTCTAGAAGAGACCCAGTACTTC,TRBJ2-5,-,TRBD2,TRBV7-7,16
CASSPTDSFSEQYF,TGTGCCAGCAGCCCGACGGACAGCTTCTCCGAGCAGTACTTC,TRBJ2-7,-,-,TRBV7-9,14
CATSSQGARGEPQHF,TGTGCCACCAGCAGCCAGGGGGCCCGCGGGGAGCCCCAGCATTTT,TRBJ1-5,-,TRBD1,TRBV15,15
CASSLGPRGTYTDTQYF,TGTGCCAGCAGCTTAGGCCCCAGGGGGACCTACACAGATACGCAGTATTTT,TRBJ2-3,-,TRBD1,TRBV7-2,17
CASSQAKAVNTEAFF,TGCGCCAGCAGCCAAGCGAAGGCCGTGAACACTGAAGCTTTCTTT,TRBJ1-1,-,-,TRBV4-1,15
CASSRLLADSTDTQYF,TGTGCCAGCAGCCGACTACTAGCGGACAGCACAGATACGCAGTATTTT,TRBJ2-3,few,TRBD2,TRBV3-1/TRBV3-2,16
CASSEGATAFF,TGTGCCAGCAGTGAGGGGGCTACAGCTTTCTTT,TRBJ1-1,-,-,TRBV6-1,11
CASSRSNYEQYF,TGCGCCAGCAGCCGAAGCAACTACGAGCAGTACTTC,TRBJ2-7,-,-,TRBV5-1,12
CASTPGVNTEAFF,TGTGCCAGCACCCCAGGGGTCAACACTGAAGCTTTCTTT,TRBJ1-1,-,-,TRBV9,13
CASSYGTDLNQPQHF,TGTGCCAGCAGCTACGGGACAGATTTGAATCAGCCCCAGCATTTT,TRBJ1-5,-,TRBD1,TRBV5-5,15
CATAGQVLVGANVLTF,TGTGCCACCGCGGGACAGGTCTTAGTTGGGGCCAACGTCCTGACTTTC,TRBJ2-6,-,TRBD1,TRBV19,16
CASSLEGPGANVLTF,TGCGCCAGCAGCTTGGAGGGGCCTGGGGCCAACGTCCTGACTTTC,TRBJ2-6,-,-,TRBV5-1,15
CASSQRLAAYRNEQFF,TGTGCCAGCAGCCAACGACTAGCGGCTTATAGGAATGAGCAGTTCTTC,TRBJ2-1,few,TRBD2,TRBV3-1/TRBV3-2,16
CASRDPGQGSKNIQYF,TGTGCCAGCAGAGATCCGGGACAGGGATCCAAAAACATTCAGTACTTC,TRBJ2-4,once,TRBD1,TRBV2,16
CASSPKVGLAITGELFF,TGTGCCAGCAGCCCGAAGGTCGGACTAGCGATCACCGGGGAGCTGTTTTTT,TRBJ2-2,-,TRBD2,TRBV7-3,17
CASSPLIAGGEETQYF,TGTGCCAGCAGCCCCCTAATCGCGGGAGGAGAAGAGACCCAGTACTTC,TRBJ2-5,-,TRBD2,TRBV9,16
CASGQRGGNEKLFF,TGCGCCAGCGGACAGAGAGGGGGGAATGAAAAACTGTTTTTT,TRBJ1-4,-,-,TRBV4-1,14
CASSKGGSQYNEQFF,TGTGCCAGCAGTAAAGGGGGGAGTCAATACAATGAGCAGTTCTTC,TRBJ2-1,-,-,TRBV6-2/TRBV6-3,15
CASSAHKPGLAQNYEQYF,TGTGCCAGCAGTGCACACAAACCGGGACTAGCGCAGAACTACGAGCAGTACTTC,TRBJ2-7,-,TRBD2,TRBV6-1,18
CAWRLQGVDGYTF,TGTGCCTGGAGACTACAGGGGGTTGATGGCTACACCTTC,TRBJ1-2,-,TRBD1,TRBV30,13
CAISLGQEFYGYTF,TGTGCCATCAGCCTAGGACAGGAGTTCTATGGCTACACCTTC,TRBJ1-2,-,TRBD1,TRBV10-3,14
CASSQDSVTGELFF,TGTGCCAGCAGCCAGGACAGCGTCACCGGGGAGCTGTTTTTT,TRBJ2-2,-,-,TRBV7-9,14
CASSNTDLSYNSPLHF,TGTGCCAGCAGCAATACAGACCTCTCCTATAATTCACCCCTCCACTTT,TRBJ1-6,once,-,TRBV7-9,16
CASSQLLAGARNTEAFF,TGCGCCAGCAGCCAACTACTGGCGGGCGCCCGGAATACTGAAGCTTTCTTT,TRBJ1-1,-,-,TRBV4-1,17
CASSGGTGYGGANVLTF,TGTGCCAGCAGTGGAGGGACAGGCTATGGTGGGGCCAACGTCCTGACTTTC,TRBJ2-6,once,TRBD1,TRBV6-2/TRBV6-3,17
CASSLVEGANEQYF,TGTGCCAGCAGCTTAGTGGAGGGGGCCAACGAGCAGTACTTC,TRBJ2-7,once,-,TRBV11-2,14
CASSLTGHQDNQPQHF,TGTGCCAGCAGTCTTACAGGCCACCAGGACAATCAGCCCCAGCATTTT,TRBJ1-5,many,-,TRBV28,16